These T cell receptor beta chains were read from a single sample in a study of cytomegalovirus exposure and HLA in healthy donors. The method was immunoSEQ multiplex PCR; TCRdb's version includes in-frame clones alone and lacks a portion of them. This table lists 130,000 or so clones. The specimen sequenced was PBMCs. The receptor source for this set is a woman in her thirties or forties in good health and CMV-seronegative. CDR3s include the opening cysteine and the closing phenylalanine or tryptophan. D genes are given only for firm matches.

-	TRBJ2-3	15	TRBV4-3	CASSQGDRSTDTQYF
-	TRBJ1-2	13	TRBV7-3	CASSPLNGYGYTF
-	TRBJ1-1	16	TRBV9	CASSNQGGGRNTEAFF
-	TRBJ2-3	15	TRBV6-5	CASRRQEASTDTQYF
-	TRBJ1-1	14	TRBV14	CASSPGVLSTEAFF
TRBD1	TRBJ1-1	15	TRBV28	CASSLGRGRTAEAFF
TRBD1	TRBJ2-3	14	TRBV2	CASSLEQGAETQYF
TRBD1	TRBJ1-2	13	TRBV28	CASTQTGGYGYTF
TRBD1	TRBJ1-5	16	TRBV27	CASSLSGTAVNQPQHF
-	TRBJ1-4	14	TRBV28	CASRKDSGNEKLFF
-	TRBJ2-1	16	TRBV7-9	CASSFNRGALYNEQFF
-	TRBJ1-1	14	TRBV10-2	CASSEALSFTEAFF
TRBD2	TRBJ2-5	15	TRBV10-3	CAISEFGGGSETQYF
TRBD1	TRBJ1-1	14	TRBV5-1	CASSRDSLNTEAFF
TRBD1	TRBJ1-5	16	TRBV19	CASSPTGGASNQPQHF
TRBD1	TRBJ1-2	14	TRBV7-9	CASSLQGGNYGYTF
-	TRBJ1-1	14	TRBV4-1	CASSQDGYLGSAFF
-	TRBJ1-2	13	TRBV4-3	CASSQGKGDGYTF
-	TRBJ2-2	16	TRBV7-3	CASSLSRGRGTGELFF
-	-	13	TRBV4-2	CASSQDLGYEQYF
-	TRBJ1-6	12	TRBV28	CASDSFSSPLHF
-	TRBJ1-2	13	TRBV28	CAILQGLSYGYTF
-	TRBJ2-5	13	TRBV7-3	CASSPGSQETQYF
TRBD1	TRBJ1-2	15	TRBV2	CASRRDRGSLDGYTF
-	TRBJ1-5	14	TRBV6-5	CASRPGTPGGPQHF
-	TRBJ1-1	16	TRBV10-3	CAISDQQGKGSTEAFF
TRBD1	TRBJ1-5	15	TRBV6-6	CASSYPGTGNQPQHF
-	TRBJ2-7	16	TRBV7-9	CASSRFSRQRGYEQYF
-	TRBJ1-2	13	TRBV28	CASSFRGNYGYTF
TRBD1	TRBJ1-5	14	TRBV2	CASRGTVSNQPQHF
-	TRBJ1-1	14	TRBV6-5	CASSRTGRNTEAFF
-	TRBJ1-1	15	TRBV7-9	CASSLVGGLDTEAFF
TRBD1	TRBJ1-1	14	TRBV7-8	CASSSQGGDTEAFF
-	TRBJ1-1	13	TRBV6-5	CASIGGANTEAFF
-	TRBJ1-1	15	TRBV4-2	CASSQEEPQVTEAFF
TRBD1	TRBJ2-3	15	TRBV25-1	CASSERDRRTDTQYF
-	TRBJ1-5	13	TRBV27	CATSAGISQPQHF
TRBD2	TRBJ2-5	16	TRBV5-1	CASSTFASGGQETQYF
-	TRBJ1-3	18	TRBV18	CASSQDILGLGSGNTIYF
-	TRBJ2-3	11	TRBV6-5	CASRYKDTQYF